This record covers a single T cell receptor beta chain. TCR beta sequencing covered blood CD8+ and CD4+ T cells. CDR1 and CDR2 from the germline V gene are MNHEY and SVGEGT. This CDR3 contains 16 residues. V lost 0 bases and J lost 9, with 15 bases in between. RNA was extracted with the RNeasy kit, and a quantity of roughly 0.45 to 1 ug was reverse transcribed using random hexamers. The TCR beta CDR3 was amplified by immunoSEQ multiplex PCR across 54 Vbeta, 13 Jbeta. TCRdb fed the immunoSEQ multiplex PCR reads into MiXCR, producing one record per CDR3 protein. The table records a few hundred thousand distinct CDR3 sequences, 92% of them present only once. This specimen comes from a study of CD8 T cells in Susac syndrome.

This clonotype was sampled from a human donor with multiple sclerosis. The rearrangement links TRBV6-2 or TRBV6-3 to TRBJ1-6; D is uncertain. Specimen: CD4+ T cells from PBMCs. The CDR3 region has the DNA TGTGCCAGCAGTTACTCGGAGATCAACCGAGGTTCACCCCTCCACTTT. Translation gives CASSYSEINRGSPLHF.